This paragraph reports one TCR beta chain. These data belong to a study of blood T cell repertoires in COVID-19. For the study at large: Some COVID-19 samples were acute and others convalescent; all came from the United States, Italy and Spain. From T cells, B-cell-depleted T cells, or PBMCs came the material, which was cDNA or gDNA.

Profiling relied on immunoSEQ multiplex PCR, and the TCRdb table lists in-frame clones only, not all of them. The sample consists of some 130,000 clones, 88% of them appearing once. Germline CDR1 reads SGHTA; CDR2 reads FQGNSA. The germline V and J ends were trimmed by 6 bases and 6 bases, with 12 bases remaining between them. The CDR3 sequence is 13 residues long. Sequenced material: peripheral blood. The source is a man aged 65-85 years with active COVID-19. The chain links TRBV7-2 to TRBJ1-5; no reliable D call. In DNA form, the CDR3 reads TGTGCCAGCAGTGTGGCGGTGGGTCAGCCCCAGCATTTT. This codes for CASSVAVGQPQHF.